This T cell receptor (beta chain) was captured by sequencing in a study of T cells in Graves' hyperthyroidism and ophthalmopathy. Stable Graves' hyperthyroidism meant no ophthalmopathy progression within 18 months. Subjects aged 18 to 65 presented with newly diagnosed hyperthyroidism of less than 2 months' duration. Uncontrolled infection, other autoimmune disease, pregnancy and lactation each barred patients from inclusion. Regions amplified from RNA transcripts were the TCR beta CDR3 regions. HTBI primers were the set used in a first-round RT-PCR of the TCR CDR3. TCRdb re-derived calls from the multiplex PCR reads in MiXCR, one entry per CDR3 protein. The sample contains some 760,000 distinct CDR3 sequences, around 13% of which appear only once. Ten or more counts support this clonotype. The germline V gene has CDR1 SGHVS and CDR2 FQNEAQ. With 5 bases removed from V and 4 bases from J, the gap between germline ends came to 21 bases. This CDR3 comprises 17 residues.

The receptor was derived from a woman under 30 with Graves' hyperthyroidism. The sequencing input was blood. The genes are TRBV7-8 and TRBJ1-5, with D possibly matching TRBD1 (5 bases). CDR3 loop: CASSHSRLTGGNQPQHF. CDR3 DNA sequence: TGTGCCAGCAGCCATAGTCGGTTAACAGGTGGGAATCAGCCCCAGCATTTT. The whole variable domain, filled in from reference TRBV7-8 and TRBJ1-5, reads GAGVSQSPRYKVAKRGQDVALRCDPISGHVSLFWYQQALGQGPEFLTYFQNEAQLDKSGLPSDRFFAERPEGSVSTLKIQRTQQEDSAVYLCASSHSRLTGGNQPQHFGDGTRLSIL.